The T cell receptor beta chain under discussion was sequenced for a study of T cell changes during pregnancy in multiple sclerosis. TCRdb's copy holds only in-frame clones and misses some; the assay was immunoSEQ multiplex PCR. The sample contains approximately 25,000 clones, more than 75% of which appear only once. This CDR3 has 14 amino acids. V was clipped by 4 bases and J by 11 bases; unmatched bases: 12. Germline CDR1 and CDR2: ENHRY and SYGVKD. This receptor was taken from a female donor in good health, enrolled as a control in a pregnancy study. The sample consisted of CD4+ T cells from peripheral blood mononuclear cells, taken in the first trimester of pregnancy. V gene TRBV10-3 combines with J gene TRBJ2-7, with 9 bases matching TRBD1. The CDR3 spells CAISALPTGGVEYF. The DNA for the CDR3 is TGTGCCATCAGTGCGCTACCCACAGGGGGCGTAGAGTACTTC.